This T cell receptor (beta chain) was recorded in a study of shared clonotypes between healthy human individuals. Study-wide points: Roughly 5% of naive CD4 clonotypes were common to a few donors.

Trimming shortened V by 3 bases and J by 6 bases, and 15 bases separated the two germline ends. The CDR3 spans 13 residues. Germline CDR1 and CDR2: SQVTM and ANQGSEA. This clone has a handful of counts. Its antigen is not known. The assay was immunoSEQ multiplex PCR, and TCRdb's table has in-frame clones only and misses some. Seen here are over a million clones, roughly 98.5% observed once, and the top ten hold under 0.45%. Sequencing used naive CD4+ T cells sorted from blood. The subset: CD45RA+ positively selected. The TCR was taken from a man aged 30 to 39 in good health. This chain joins TRBV29-1 and TRBJ2-7; D perhaps matches TRBD2 (5 bases). This CDR3 is CSVEPAAPGEQYF. DNA for the CDR3: TGCAGCGTTGAGCCAGCGGCCCCCGGCGAGCAGTACTTC.